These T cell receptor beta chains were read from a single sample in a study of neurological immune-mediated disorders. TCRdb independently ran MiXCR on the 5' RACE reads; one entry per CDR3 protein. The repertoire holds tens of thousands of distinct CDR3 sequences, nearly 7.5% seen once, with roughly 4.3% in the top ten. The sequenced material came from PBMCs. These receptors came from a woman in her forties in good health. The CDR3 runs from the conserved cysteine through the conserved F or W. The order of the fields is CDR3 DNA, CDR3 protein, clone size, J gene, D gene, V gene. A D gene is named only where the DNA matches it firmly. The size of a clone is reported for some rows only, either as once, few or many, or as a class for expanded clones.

TGCGCCAGCAGCCAGGGGCCGAGGAACACTGAAGCTTTCTTT	CASSQGPRNTEAFF	many	TRBJ1-1	-	TRBV4-3
TGCGCCAGCAGCCGCGGACAGCCCAAGCCCTCTGGAAACACCATATATTTT	CASSRGQPKPSGNTIYF	many	TRBJ1-3	-	TRBV5-1
TGCAGTGCTAGGAGGACAGGGGGCATATACGAGCAGTACTTC	CSARRTGGIYEQYF	many	TRBJ2-7	TRBD1	TRBV20-1
TGTGCCAGCTCACCCACTACCGGTGGAGGCCGGACCGGGGAGCTGTTTTTT	CASSPTTGGGRTGELFF	many	TRBJ2-2	-	TRBV18
TGTGCCAGCTCACCACCGGGACAGTCTACCTACGAGCAGTACTTC	CASSPPGQSTYEQYF	many	TRBJ2-7	TRBD1	TRBV18
TGTGCCAGCAACCAGGACAGGGGACTGATTTCACCCCTCCACTTT	CASNQDRGLISPLHF	many	TRBJ1-6	TRBD1	TRBV7-8
TGTGCCAGCAGCTTAGTGGGGGGACAGGGCTACACCTTC	CASSLVGGQGYTF	many	TRBJ1-2	TRBD1	TRBV7-8
TGTGCCAGCAGCTTACAGGACAGGCACTACGAGCAGTACTTC	CASSLQDRHYEQYF	many	TRBJ2-7	TRBD1	TRBV3-1
TGTGCCAGCAGCTCCCGCGAGACTAGCGGGGCCGCAGATACGCAGTATTTT	CASSSRETSGAADTQYF	many	TRBJ2-3	TRBD2	TRBV5-6
TGCGCCAGCAGCCTCCTGGGGGTGGACGGCTACACCTTC	CASSLLGVDGYTF	many	TRBJ1-2	-	TRBV4-3
TGTGCCAGCAGTTACGCTAGCGGGAGCCACGAGCAGTACTTC	CASSYASGSHEQYF	many	TRBJ2-7	TRBD2	TRBV6-2/TRBV6-3
TGCGCCAGCAGCCAAGGAGGCGGGACCAATCAGTTCTTC	CASSQGGGTNQFF	many	TRBJ2-1	-	TRBV4-1
TGCGCCAGCAGCCAAGATCGAAGGGGGGGGAACACCGGGGAGCTGTTTTTT	CASSQDRRGGNTGELFF	-	TRBJ2-2	-	TRBV4-3
TGTGCCAGCGAAAGACAGGGTGGAAACACCATATATTTT	CASERQGGNTIYF	many	TRBJ1-3	TRBD1	TRBV3-1
TGTGCCAGCAGTTCGGGAGACAGGGGTGGCGAAGCTTTCTTT	CASSSGDRGGEAFF	many	TRBJ1-1	TRBD1	TRBV12-3/TRBV12-4
TGTGCCAGCAGTCCCTACCGACAGGGAAAAAACATTCAGTACTTC	CASSPYRQGKNIQYF	many	TRBJ2-4	TRBD1	TRBV6-5
TGCAGCGCCCCGGGCGGGGGAGGGCCGTACAATGAGCAGTTCTTC	CSAPGGGGPYNEQFF	many	TRBJ2-1	TRBD2	TRBV29-1
TGTGCCAGCAGTTTAGAGTACACCGGGGAGCTGTTTTTT	CASSLEYTGELFF	many	TRBJ2-2	-	TRBV28
TGCGCCAGCAGCTTCCCGGGAGGAGCCGGGGAGCTGTTTTTT	CASSFPGGAGELFF	many	TRBJ2-2	TRBD2	TRBV5-1
TGCAGCGTAGGGGGGATGAAACAGTACTTC	CSVGGMKQYF	few	TRBJ2-7	-	TRBV29-1
TGCGCCAGCAGCCCAACCGGCGGGACAGGGAGTTACAATGAGCAGTTCTTC	CASSPTGGTGSYNEQFF	many	TRBJ2-1	TRBD1	TRBV4-1
TGCAGTGTTAGAGTGGCGGGAGGGAGAGTCGGAGATACGCAGTATTTT	CSVRVAGGRVGDTQYF	few	TRBJ2-3	TRBD2	TRBV20-1
TGCAGTGCTAATTCCCCGGGACCGAATACCTACGAGCAGTACTTC	CSANSPGPNTYEQYF	many	TRBJ2-7	-	TRBV20-1
TGTGCCAGCAGTTTTCTTCGGCGGAGGGAGGACGAGCAGTACTTC	CASSFLRRREDEQYF	many	TRBJ2-7	-	TRBV28
TGTGCCAGCAGCGCTCAGACAGGGCTCTTGGGAGCTTTCTTT	CASSAQTGLLGAFF	many	TRBJ1-1	TRBD1	TRBV9
TGTGCCACCGCGGGAGAACCCTACAATGAGCAGTTCTTC	CATAGEPYNEQFF	many	TRBJ2-1	TRBD2	TRBV27
TGTGCCAGCAGTTCGGACAGGGCCCTGAGCAATGAGCAGTTCTTC	CASSSDRALSNEQFF	few	TRBJ2-1	TRBD1	TRBV2
TGCGCCAGCAGCTTGGCCGTAGCAGGGTATGGGACCGGGGAGCTGTTTTTT	CASSLAVAGYGTGELFF	many	TRBJ2-2	-	TRBV5-1
TGTGCCAGCAGTGACACGGGACTAGGCTCCTACGAGCAGTACTTC	CASSDTGLGSYEQYF	-	TRBJ2-7	TRBD2	TRBV2